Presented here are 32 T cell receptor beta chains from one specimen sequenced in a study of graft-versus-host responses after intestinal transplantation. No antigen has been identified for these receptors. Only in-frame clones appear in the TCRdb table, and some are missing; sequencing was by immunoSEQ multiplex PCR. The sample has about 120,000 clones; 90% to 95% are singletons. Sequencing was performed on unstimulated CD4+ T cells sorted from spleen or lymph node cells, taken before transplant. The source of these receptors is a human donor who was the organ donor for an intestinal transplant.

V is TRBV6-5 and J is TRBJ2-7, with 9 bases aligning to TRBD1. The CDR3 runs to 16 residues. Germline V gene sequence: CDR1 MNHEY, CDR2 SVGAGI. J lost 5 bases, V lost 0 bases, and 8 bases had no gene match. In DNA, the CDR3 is TGTGCCAGCAGTTACTCGGGGGGACAGGGATTCAACGAGCAGTACTTC. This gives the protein CASSYSGGQGFNEQYF.

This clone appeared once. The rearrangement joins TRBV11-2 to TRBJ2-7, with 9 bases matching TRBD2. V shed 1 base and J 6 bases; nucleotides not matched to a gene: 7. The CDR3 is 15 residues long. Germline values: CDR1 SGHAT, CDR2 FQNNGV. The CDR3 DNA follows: TGTGCCAGCAGCTTAGTGGGCGGGAGGGCCTCCGAGCAGTACTTC. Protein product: CASSLVGGRASEQYF.

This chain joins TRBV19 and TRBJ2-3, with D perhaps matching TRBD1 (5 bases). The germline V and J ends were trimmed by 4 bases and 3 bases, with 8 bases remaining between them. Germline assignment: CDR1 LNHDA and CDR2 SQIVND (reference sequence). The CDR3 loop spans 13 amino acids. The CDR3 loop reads CASSTRVTDTQYF. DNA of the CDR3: TGTGCCAGTAGTACCAGGGTGACAGATACGCAGTATTTT.

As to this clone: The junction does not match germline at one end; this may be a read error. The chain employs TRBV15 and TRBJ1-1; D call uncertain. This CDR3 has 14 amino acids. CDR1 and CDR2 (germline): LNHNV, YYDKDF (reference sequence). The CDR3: CATSRASGNTKAFF. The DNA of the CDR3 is TGTGCCACCAGCAGAGCTTCGGGGAACACTAAAGCTTTCTTT. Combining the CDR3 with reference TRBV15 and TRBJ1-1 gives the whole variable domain DAMVIQNPRYQVTQFGKPVTLSCSQTLNHNVMYWYQQKSSQAPKLLFHYYDKDFNNEADTPDNFQSRRPNTSFCFLDIRSPGLGDTAMYLCATSRASGNTKAFFGQGTRLTVV.

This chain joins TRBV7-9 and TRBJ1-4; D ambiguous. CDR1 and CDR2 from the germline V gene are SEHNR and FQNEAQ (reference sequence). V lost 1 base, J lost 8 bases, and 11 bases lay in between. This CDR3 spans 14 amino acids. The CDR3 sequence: CASSLGRGREKLFF. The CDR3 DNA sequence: TGTGCCAGCAGCTTAGGTCGGGGAAGAGAAAAACTGTTTTTT. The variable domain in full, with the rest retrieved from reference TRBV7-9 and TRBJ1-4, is DTGVSQNPRHKITKRGQNVTFRCDPISEHNRLYWYRQTLGQGPEFLTYFQNEAQLEKSRLLSDRFSAERPKGSFSTLEIQRTEQGDSAMYLCASSLGRGREKLFFGSGTQLSVL.

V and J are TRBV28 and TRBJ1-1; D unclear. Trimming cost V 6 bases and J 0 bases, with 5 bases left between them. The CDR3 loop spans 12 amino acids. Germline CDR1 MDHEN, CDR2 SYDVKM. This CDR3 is CASRQMNTEAFF. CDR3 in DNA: TGTGCCAGCAGACAGATGAACACTGAAGCTTTCTTT.

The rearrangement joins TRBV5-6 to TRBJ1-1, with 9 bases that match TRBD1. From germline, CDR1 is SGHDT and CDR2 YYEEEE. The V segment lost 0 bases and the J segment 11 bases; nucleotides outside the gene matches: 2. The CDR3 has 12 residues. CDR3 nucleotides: TGTGCCAGCAGCTTGGACAGGGGGCGCGCTTTCTTT. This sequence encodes CASSLDRGRAFF.

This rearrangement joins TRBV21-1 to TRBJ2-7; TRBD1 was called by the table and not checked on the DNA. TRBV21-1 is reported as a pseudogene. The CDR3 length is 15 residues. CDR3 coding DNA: TGTGCCAGCAGCAATCAATCAGGACACTACTACGAGCAGTACTTC. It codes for CASSNQSGHYYEQYF.

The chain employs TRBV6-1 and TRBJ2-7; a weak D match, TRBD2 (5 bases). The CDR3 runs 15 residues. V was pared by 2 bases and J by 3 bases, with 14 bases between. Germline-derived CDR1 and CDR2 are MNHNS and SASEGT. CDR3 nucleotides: TGTGCCAGCAGTGAAAGCGGATTGGCCTACTACGAGCAGTACTTC. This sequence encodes CASSESGLAYYEQYF.

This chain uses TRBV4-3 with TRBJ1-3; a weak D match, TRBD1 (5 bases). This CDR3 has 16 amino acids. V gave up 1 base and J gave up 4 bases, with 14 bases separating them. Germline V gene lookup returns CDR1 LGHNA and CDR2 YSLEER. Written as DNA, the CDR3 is TGCGCCAGCAGCCAAGTGGGCAGGGTAGCCGGAAACACCATATATTTT. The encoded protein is CASSQVGRVAGNTIYF.

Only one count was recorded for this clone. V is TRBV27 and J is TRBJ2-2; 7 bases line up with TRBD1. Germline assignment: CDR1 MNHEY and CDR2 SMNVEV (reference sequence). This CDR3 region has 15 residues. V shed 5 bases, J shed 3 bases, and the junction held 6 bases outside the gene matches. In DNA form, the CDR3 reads TGTGCCAGCAGTCTACAGGGACAGTACACCGGGGAGCTGTTTTTT. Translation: CASSLQGQYTGELFF.

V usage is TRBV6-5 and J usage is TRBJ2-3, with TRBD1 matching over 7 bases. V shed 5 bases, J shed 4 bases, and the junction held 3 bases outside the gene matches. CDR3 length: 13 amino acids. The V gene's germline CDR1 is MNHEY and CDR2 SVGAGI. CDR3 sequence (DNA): TGTGCCAGCAGTGAACAGGGGCCAGATACGCAGTATTTT. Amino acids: CASSEQGPDTQYF.

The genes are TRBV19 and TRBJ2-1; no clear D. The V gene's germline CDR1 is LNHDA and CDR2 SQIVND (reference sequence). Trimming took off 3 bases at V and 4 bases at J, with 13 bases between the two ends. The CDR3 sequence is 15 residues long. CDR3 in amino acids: CASSIAVAAYNEQFF. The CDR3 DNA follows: TGTGCCAGTAGTATTGCGGTGGCGGCATACAATGAGCAGTTCTTC.

CDR3 sequence: CASTIQGNYGYTF. Here the CDR3 DNA reads TGTGCCAGCACCATTCAGGGAAACTATGGCTACACCTTC. The V gene is TRBV2, the J gene TRBJ1-2; a possible D gene is TRBD1 (5 bases). The V and J ends lost 7 bases and 2 bases respectively, with 11 bases between them. This CDR3 spans 13 amino acids. Germline V gives CDR1 SNHLY, CDR2 FYNNEI.

CDR3 amino acids: CASSYSGTGPYEQYF. The CDR3 nucleotides are TGTGCCAGCAGTTACTCAGGGACAGGGCCCTACGAGCAGTACTTC. This chain joins TRBV6-6 and TRBJ2-7, with 9 bases aligning to TRBD1. V lost 0 bases, J lost 2 bases, and 2 bases stayed unmatched. This CDR3 has 15 amino acids. The germline CDR1 and CDR2 sequences are MNHNY and SVGAGI (reference sequence).

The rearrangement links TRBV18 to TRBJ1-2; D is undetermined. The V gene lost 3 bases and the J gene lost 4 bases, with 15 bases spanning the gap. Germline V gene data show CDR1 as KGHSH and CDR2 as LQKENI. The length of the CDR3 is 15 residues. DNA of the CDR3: TGTGCCAGCTCACCGGTCGGAATCCCTCTCTATGGCTACACCTTC. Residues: CASSPVGIPLYGYTF.

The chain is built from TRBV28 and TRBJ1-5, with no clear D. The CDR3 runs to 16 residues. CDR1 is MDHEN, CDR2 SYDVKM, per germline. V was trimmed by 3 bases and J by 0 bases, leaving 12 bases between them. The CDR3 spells CASSFPSQYSNQPQHF. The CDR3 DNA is TGTGCCAGCAGTTTCCCCTCCCAGTATAGCAATCAGCCCCAGCATTTT.

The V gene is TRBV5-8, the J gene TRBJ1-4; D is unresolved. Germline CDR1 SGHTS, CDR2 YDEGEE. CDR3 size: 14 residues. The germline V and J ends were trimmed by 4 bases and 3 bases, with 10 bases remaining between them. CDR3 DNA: TGTGCCAGCAGCCTCGCGACCTCTAATGAAAAACTGTTTTTT. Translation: CASSLATSNEKLFF.

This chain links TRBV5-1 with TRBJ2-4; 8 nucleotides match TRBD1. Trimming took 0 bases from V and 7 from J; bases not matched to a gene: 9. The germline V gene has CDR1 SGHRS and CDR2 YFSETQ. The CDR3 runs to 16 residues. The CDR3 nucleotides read TGCGCCAGCAGCTTGGTTCTTAAGGACAGGGCGAACATTCAGTACTTC. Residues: CASSLVLKDRANIQYF.

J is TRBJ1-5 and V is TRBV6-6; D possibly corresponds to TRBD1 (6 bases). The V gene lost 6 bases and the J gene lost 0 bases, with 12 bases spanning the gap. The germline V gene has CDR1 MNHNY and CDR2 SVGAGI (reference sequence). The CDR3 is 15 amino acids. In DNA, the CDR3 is TGTGCCAGCAGAGGACAGCCCTTTAGCAATCAGCCCCAGCATTTT. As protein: CASRGQPFSNQPQHF.

CDR3: CASSEAGEADTQYF. The DNA of the CDR3 is TGTGCCAGCAGTGAGGCGGGAGAGGCAGATACGCAGTATTTT. The V gene is TRBV4-2, the J gene TRBJ2-3; 7 positions agree with TRBD2. V shed 6 bases and J 4 bases; nucleotides not matched to a gene: 7. The CDR3 contains 14 residues. The V gene's germline CDR1 is LGHNA and CDR2 YNFKEQ.

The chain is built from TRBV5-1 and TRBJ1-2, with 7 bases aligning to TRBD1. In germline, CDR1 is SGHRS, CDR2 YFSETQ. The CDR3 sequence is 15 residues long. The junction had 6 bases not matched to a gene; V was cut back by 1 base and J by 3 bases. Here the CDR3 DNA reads TGCGCCAGCAGCTTGAACACAGGGGTAGACTATGGCTACACCTTC. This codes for CASSLNTGVDYGYTF.

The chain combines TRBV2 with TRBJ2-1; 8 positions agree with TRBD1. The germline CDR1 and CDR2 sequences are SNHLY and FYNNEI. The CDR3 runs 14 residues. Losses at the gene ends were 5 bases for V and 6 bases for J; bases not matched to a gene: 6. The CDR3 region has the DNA TGTGCCAGCAGTACGGACAGGGCCCCCAATGAGCAGTTCTTC. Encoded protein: CASSTDRAPNEQFF.

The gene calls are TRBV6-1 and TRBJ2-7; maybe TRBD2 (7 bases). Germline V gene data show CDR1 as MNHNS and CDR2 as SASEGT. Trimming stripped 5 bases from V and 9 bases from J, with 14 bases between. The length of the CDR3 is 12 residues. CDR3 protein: CASSPPGGLQYF. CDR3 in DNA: TGTGCCAGCAGTCCCCCGGGGGGCTTGCAGTACTTC.

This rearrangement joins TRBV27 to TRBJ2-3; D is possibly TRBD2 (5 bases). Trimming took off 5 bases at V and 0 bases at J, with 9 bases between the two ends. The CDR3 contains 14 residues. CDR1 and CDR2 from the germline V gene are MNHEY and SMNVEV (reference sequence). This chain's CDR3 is CASSVAHSTDTQYF. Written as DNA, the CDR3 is TGTGCCAGCAGTGTAGCGCATAGCACAGATACGCAGTATTTT.

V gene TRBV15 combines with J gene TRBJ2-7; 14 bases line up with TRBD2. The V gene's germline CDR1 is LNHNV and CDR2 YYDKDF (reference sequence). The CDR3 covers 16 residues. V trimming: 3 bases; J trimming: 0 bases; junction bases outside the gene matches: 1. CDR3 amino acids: CATSRGTSGSSYEQYF. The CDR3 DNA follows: TGTGCCACCAGCAGGGGGACTAGCGGGAGCTCCTACGAGCAGTACTTC.

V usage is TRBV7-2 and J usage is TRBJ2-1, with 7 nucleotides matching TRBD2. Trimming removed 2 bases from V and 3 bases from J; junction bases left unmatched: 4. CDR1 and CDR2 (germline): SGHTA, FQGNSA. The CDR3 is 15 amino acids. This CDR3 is CASSLTAGNYNEQFF. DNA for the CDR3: TGTGCCAGCAGCTTAACAGCGGGGAACTACAATGAGCAGTTCTTC.

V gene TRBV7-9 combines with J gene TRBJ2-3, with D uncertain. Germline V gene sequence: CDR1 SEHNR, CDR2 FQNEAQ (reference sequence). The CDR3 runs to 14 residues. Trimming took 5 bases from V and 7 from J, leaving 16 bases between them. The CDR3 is CASSATFLLNTQYF. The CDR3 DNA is TGTGCCAGCAGCGCAACTTTTTTATTGAATACGCAGTATTTT.

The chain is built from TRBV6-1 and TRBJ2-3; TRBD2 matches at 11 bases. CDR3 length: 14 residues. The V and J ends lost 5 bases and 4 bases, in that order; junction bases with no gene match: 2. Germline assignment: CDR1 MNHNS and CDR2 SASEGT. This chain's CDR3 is CASSFSGGADTQYF. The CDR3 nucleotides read TGTGCCAGCAGTTTTAGCGGGGGGGCAGATACGCAGTATTTT.

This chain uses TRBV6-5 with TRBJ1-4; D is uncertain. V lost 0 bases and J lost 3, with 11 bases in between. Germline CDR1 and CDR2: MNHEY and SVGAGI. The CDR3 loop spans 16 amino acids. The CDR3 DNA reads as TGTGCCAGCAGTTACTCTTCTCCGGGAGCTAATGAAAAACTGTTTTTT. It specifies CASSYSSPGANEKLFF.

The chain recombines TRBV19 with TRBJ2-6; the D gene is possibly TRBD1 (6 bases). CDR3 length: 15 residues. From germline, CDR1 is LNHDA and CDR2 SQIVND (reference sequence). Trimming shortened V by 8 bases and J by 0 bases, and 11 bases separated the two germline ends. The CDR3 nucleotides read TGTGCCAGTCAGGACAGTCCCTCTGGGGCCAACGTCCTGACTTTC. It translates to CASQDSPSGANVLTF.

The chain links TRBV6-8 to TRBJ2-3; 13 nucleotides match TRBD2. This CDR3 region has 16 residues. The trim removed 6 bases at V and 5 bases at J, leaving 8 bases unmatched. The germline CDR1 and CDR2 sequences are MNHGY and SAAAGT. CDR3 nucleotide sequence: TGTGCCAGCAGCCCTGGACTAGCGGGAGCGGGAGATACGCAGTATTTT. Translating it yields CASSPGLAGAGDTQYF.